The 7 T cell receptor beta chains reported below all come from one sample, sequenced in a study of Ad26.COV2.S vaccination and SARS-CoV-2 variants. Treatment of the sample: around 19 received Ad26.COV2.S at low or high dose, single or two shots; 5 received placebo; per-sample allocation not given. Sampling took place 63 days after the first vaccine or placebo injection. Here immunoSEQ multiplex PCR was the method, and the copy in TCRdb shows in-frame clones only, minus some. Here the sample spans about 320,000 clones, 70% to 90% being singletons. The starting material was peripheral blood, obtained in a trial of Ad26.COV2.S vaccine versus placebo. The receptors originated from a person aged 18 to 59 who received the Ad26.COV2.S COVID-19 vaccine or a placebo.

This chain joins TRBV5-6 and TRBJ2-5; D perhaps matches TRBD2 (6 bases). The CDR3 is 15 amino acids. Trimming removed 1 base from V and 4 bases from J, with 14 bases in between. Germline V gives CDR1 SGHDT, CDR2 YYEEEE. The CDR3 region has the DNA TGTGCCAGCAGCTTGATGGGGGGTACGACAGAGACCCAGTACTTC. This sequence encodes CASSLMGGTTETQYF.

V and J are TRBV30 and TRBJ2-3; TRBD1 matches 11 bases. CDR3 length: 15 residues. Trimming removed 0 bases from V and 4 bases from J; junction bases left unmatched: 3. Germline loops: CDR1 GTSNPN, CDR2 SVGIG (reference sequence). CDR3 sequence (DNA): TGTGCCTGGAGTGTCCGGACAGGGGGCGCAGATACGCAGTATTTT. Amino acid sequence: CAWSVRTGGADTQYF.

V is TRBV3-1 (or the pseudogene TRBV3-2) and J is TRBJ1-3; 7 nucleotides match TRBD1. Trimming cost V 1 base and J 4 bases; bases outside gene matches: 13. CDR3 size: 18 residues. The germline V gene has CDR1 LGHDT and CDR2 YNNKEL (reference sequence). DNA of the CDR3: TGTGCCAGCAGCCAAGCCGCCCTGGGAGGGGGCGCCGGAAACACCATATATTTT. This sequence encodes CASSQAALGGGAGNTIYF.

There are a few counts of this clone. The chain is built from TRBV15 and TRBJ1-2; D is undetermined. The CDR3 is 15 amino acids. Germline values: CDR1 LNHNV, CDR2 YYDKDF (reference sequence). Trimming stripped 7 bases from V and 8 bases from J, with 23 bases between. The DNA of the CDR3 is TGTGCCACCACTTCTTCTATAGGGCGAACCGGAGGCTACACCTTC. It is translated as CATTSSIGRTGGYTF. The variable domain in full, with the rest retrieved from reference TRBV15 and TRBJ1-2, is DAMVIQNPRYQVTQFGKPVTLSCSQTLNHNVMYWYQQKSSQAPKLLFHYYDKDFNNEADTPDNFQSRRPNTSFCFLDIRSPGLGDTAMYLCATTSSIGRTGGYTFGSGTRLTVV.

The rearrangement uses TRBV5-1 and TRBJ2-5; TRBD1 matches at 8 bases. Trimming cost V 2 bases and J 5 bases; bases outside gene matches: 8. The CDR3 is 15 amino acids. Germline-derived CDR1 and CDR2 are SGHRS and YFSETQ. Here the CDR3 DNA reads TGCGCCAGCAGCTTTGTAGGACAGGGCGGGGAGACCCAGTACTTC. Protein: CASSFVGQGGETQYF.

V gene TRBV18 combines with J gene TRBJ2-2; 9 bases map to TRBD1. The CDR3 has 15 residues. CDR1 and CDR2 (germline): KGHSH, LQKENI. The V segment lost 2 bases and the J segment 7 bases; nucleotides outside the gene matches: 5. The CDR3, as DNA: TGTGCCAGCTCACCATGGACAGGGGCGGACGGGGAGCTGTTTTTT. This encodes CASSPWTGADGELFF.

This sequence joins TRBV4-3 and TRBJ2-5; D remains unclear. Germline lookup yields CDR1 LGHNA and CDR2 YSLEER. The CDR3 length is 15 residues. Trimming took off 1 base at V and 5 bases at J, with 14 bases between the two ends. The CDR3: CASSQGRVAEETQYF. The CDR3, as DNA: TGCGCCAGCAGCCAAGGAAGGGTAGCCGAGGAGACCCAGTACTTC.